Listed below are T cell receptor beta chains from one sample, sequenced in a study of blood T cell repertoires in COVID-19. The method was immunoSEQ multiplex PCR; TCRdb's version includes in-frame clones alone and lacks a portion of them. This sample carries 230,000 or so clones, 84% of them seen once, and the ten largest clones take roughly 3.1%. Material for sequencing was PBMCs or T cells enriched from blood (not recorded which). These TCRs come from a man aged 50 to 60 who had recovered from COVID-19. Both conserved end residues are part of each CDR3. A D gene is named only where the DNA matches it firmly. Some rows have no size entry. The others give once, few or many, or a class for an expanded clone.

D: -; J: TRBJ1-6; size: -; V: TRBV9; CDR3: CASSVEGHYSSYNSPLHF; DNA: TGTGCCAGCAGCGTGGAAGGACATTATAGCTCCTATAATTCACCCCTCCACTTT
D: -; J: TRBJ1-2; size: -; V: TRBV29-1; CDR3: CSVRGADDGYTF; DNA: TGCAGCGTACGGGGGGCGGACGATGGCTACACCTTC
D: TRBD1; J: TRBJ1-2; size: -; V: TRBV7-3; CDR3: CASSSGQYGYTF; DNA: TGTGCCAGCAGCTCGGGACAGTATGGCTACACCTTC
D: TRBD1; J: TRBJ1-2; size: -; V: TRBV23-1; CDR3: CASGRTGGYYGYTF; DNA: TGCGCCAGCGGGCGGACAGGGGGCTACTATGGCTACACCTTC
D: TRBD2; J: TRBJ2-7; size: once; V: TRBV6-5; CDR3: CASSPGLAIYEQYF; DNA: TGTGCCAGCAGTCCGGGACTAGCCATCTACGAGCAGTACTTC
D: TRBD2; J: TRBJ2-2; size: -; V: TRBV7-2; CDR3: CASSATSGGRWTGELFF; DNA: TGTGCCAGCAGCGCGACTAGCGGGGGGAGGTGGACCGGGGAGCTGTTTTTT
D: TRBD1; J: TRBJ1-3; size: -; V: TRBV9; CDR3: CASSGGTGRGNTIYF; DNA: TGTGCCAGCAGCGGTGGGACAGGCCGTGGAAACACCATATATTTT
D: TRBD1; J: TRBJ1-2; size: -; V: TRBV5-1; CDR3: CASSASGQLGYGYTF; DNA: TGCGCCAGCAGCGCCTCGGGACAGCTTGGCTATGGCTACACCTTC
D: TRBD2; J: TRBJ2-7; size: -; V: TRBV2; CDR3: CASSRVTGGPDEQYF; DNA: TGTGCCAGCAGCAGGGTGACGGGAGGGCCCGACGAGCAGTACTTC
D: -; J: TRBJ2-3; size: -; V: TRBV7-2; CDR3: CASSLGLAFTDTQYF; DNA: TGTGCCAGCAGCTTAGGGCTAGCCTTCACAGATACGCAGTATTTT
D: -; J: TRBJ1-1; size: -; V: TRBV7-9; CDR3: CASSSGGDGAFF; DNA: TGTGCCAGCAGCTCCGGGGGTGACGGGGCTTTCTTT
D: -; J: TRBJ1-5; size: -; V: TRBV19; CDR3: CASTRKAGNQPQHF; DNA: TGTGCCAGTACTAGAAAGGCCGGCAATCAGCCCCAGCATTTT
D: -; J: TRBJ2-4; size: -; V: TRBV19; CDR3: CASSMSVAKNIQYF; DNA: TGTGCCAGTAGTATGTCTGTAGCCAAAAACATTCAGTACTTC
D: TRBD1; J: TRBJ1-1; size: -; V: TRBV5-6; CDR3: CASSLRRTGVANTEAFF; DNA: TGTGCCAGCAGCTTGAGGAGGACAGGGGTCGCGAACACTGAAGCTTTCTTT
D: -; J: TRBJ1-5; size: -; V: TRBV7-8; CDR3: CASSFQGSYQPQHF; DNA: TGTGCCAGCAGCTTCCAGGGGTCATATCAGCCCCAGCATTTT
D: -; J: TRBJ2-7; size: once; V: TRBV6-5; CDR3: CASSRLGAREQYF; DNA: TGTGCCAGCAGCCGACTAGGGGCTCGGGAGCAGTACTTC
D: -; J: TRBJ1-1; size: -; V: TRBV9; CDR3: CASTRDWNTEAFF; DNA: TGTGCCAGCACCCGGGACTGGAACACTGAAGCTTTCTTT
D: -; J: TRBJ1-4; size: -; V: TRBV24-1; CDR3: CATKRSRGGEKLFF; DNA: TGTGCCACCAAACGCTCCAGAGGTGGGGAAAAACTGTTTTTT
D: TRBD1; J: TRBJ2-5; size: -; V: TRBV2; CDR3: CASSVDRGQGTQYF; DNA: TGTGCCAGCAGTGTGGACAGGGGTCAGGGGACCCAGTACTTC
D: -; J: TRBJ1-6; size: -; V: TRBV5-1; CDR3: CASSPDPGDSPLHF; DNA: TGCGCCAGCAGCCCGGACCCGGGGGATTCACCCCTCCACTTT
D: -; J: TRBJ2-7; size: -; V: TRBV6-5; CDR3: CASNNGGSEQYF; DNA: TGTGCCAGCAACAACGGGGGATCCGAGCAGTACTTC
D: -; J: TRBJ1-5; size: -; V: TRBV7-9; CDR3: CASSLEGDSNQPQHF; DNA: TGTGCCAGCAGCTTAGAGGGGGATAGCAATCAGCCCCAGCATTTT
D: -; J: TRBJ2-7; size: -; V: TRBV5-1; CDR3: CASSTVQAYEQYF; DNA: TGCGCCAGCAGCACCGTACAGGCCTACGAGCAGTACTTC
D: TRBD1; J: TRBJ1-1; size: once; V: TRBV6-1; CDR3: CASSDKTGPNTEAFF; DNA: TGTGCCAGCAGTGATAAGACAGGGCCGAACACTGAAGCTTTCTTT
D: -; J: TRBJ2-3; size: -; V: TRBV7-6; CDR3: CASSLGVSASTDTQYF; DNA: TGTGCCAGCAGCTTAGGGGTTAGCGCTAGCACAGATACGCAGTATTTT
D: -; J: TRBJ1-1; size: -; V: TRBV20-1; CDR3: CSASPAQSLMNTEAFF; DNA: TGCAGTGCTAGTCCCGCACAGTCCCTGATGAACACTGAAGCTTTCTTT
D: TRBD2; J: TRBJ2-1; size: once; V: TRBV29-1; CDR3: CSVRLAENNEQFF; DNA: TGCAGCGTTCGACTAGCGGAGAACAATGAGCAGTTCTTC
D: -; J: TRBJ2-7; size: -; V: TRBV29-1; CDR3: CSVEDSSYEQYF; DNA: TGCAGCGTAGAGGACAGCTCCTACGAGCAGTACTTC
D: TRBD2; J: TRBJ2-3; size: -; V: TRBV28; CDR3: CASTPGGGHTDTQYF; DNA: TGTGCCAGCACCCCCGGGGGAGGGCACACAGATACGCAGTATTTT
D: TRBD1; J: TRBJ2-3; size: -; V: TRBV6-6; CDR3: CASSYPTGAADTQYF; DNA: TGTGCCAGCAGTTATCCGACAGGGGCAGCAGATACGCAGTATTTT